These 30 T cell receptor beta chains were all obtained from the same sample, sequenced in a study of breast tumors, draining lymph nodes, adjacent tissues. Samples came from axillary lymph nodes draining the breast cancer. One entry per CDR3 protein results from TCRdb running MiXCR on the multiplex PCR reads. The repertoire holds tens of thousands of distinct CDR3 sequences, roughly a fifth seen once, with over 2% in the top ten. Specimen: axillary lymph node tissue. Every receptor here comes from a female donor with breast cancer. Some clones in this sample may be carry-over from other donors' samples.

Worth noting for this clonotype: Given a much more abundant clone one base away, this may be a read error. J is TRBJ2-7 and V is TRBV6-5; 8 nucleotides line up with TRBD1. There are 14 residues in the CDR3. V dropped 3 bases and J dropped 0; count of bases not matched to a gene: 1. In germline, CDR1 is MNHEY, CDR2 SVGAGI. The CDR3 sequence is CASSYGQGSYEQYF. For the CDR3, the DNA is TGTGCCAGCAGTTATGGACAGGGCTCCTACGAGCAGTACTTC.

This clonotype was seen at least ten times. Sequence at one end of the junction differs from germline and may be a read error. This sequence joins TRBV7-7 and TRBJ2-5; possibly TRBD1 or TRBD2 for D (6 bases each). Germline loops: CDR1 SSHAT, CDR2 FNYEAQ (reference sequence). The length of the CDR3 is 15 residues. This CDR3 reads CASSLDGGAGETQYF. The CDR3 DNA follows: TGTGCTAGCAGCTTAGACGGGGGCGCGGGGGAGACCCAGTACTTC. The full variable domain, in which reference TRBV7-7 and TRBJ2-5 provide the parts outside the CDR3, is GAGVSQSPRYKVTKRGQDVTLRCDPISSHATLYWYQQALGQGPEFLTYFNYEAQPDKSGLPSDRFSAERPEGSISTLTIQRTEQRDSAMYRCASSLDGGAGETQYFGPGTRLLVL.

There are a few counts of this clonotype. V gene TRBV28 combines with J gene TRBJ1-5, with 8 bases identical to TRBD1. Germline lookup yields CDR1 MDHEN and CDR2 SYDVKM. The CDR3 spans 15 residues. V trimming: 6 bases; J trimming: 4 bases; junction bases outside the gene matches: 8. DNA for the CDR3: TGTGCCAGCAGCCTAACTTACAGGGGGAATCAGCCCCAGCATTTT. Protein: CASSLTYRGNQPQHF.

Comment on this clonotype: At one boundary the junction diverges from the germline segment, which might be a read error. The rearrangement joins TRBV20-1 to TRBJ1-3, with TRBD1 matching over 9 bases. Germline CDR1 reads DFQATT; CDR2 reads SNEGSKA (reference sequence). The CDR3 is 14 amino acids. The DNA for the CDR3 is TGCAGTGCTAAAGGGACAGGGTTTGGAAGCACCATATATTTT. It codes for CSAKGTGFGSTIYF.

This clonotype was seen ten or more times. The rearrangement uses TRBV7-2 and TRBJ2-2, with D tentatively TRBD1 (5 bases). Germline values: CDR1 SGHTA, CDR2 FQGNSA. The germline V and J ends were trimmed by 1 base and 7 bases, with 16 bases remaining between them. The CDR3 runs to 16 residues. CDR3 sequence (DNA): TGTGCCAGCAGCTTAGGGCAGGGTAGCCTCGGCGGGGAGCTGTTTTTT. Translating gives CASSLGQGSLGGELFF.

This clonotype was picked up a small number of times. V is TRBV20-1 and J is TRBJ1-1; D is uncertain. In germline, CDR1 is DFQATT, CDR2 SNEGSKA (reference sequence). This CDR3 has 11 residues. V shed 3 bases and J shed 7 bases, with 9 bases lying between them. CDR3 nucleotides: TGCAGTGCTAGCCAACTATTTGAAGCTTTCTTT. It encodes CSASQLFEAFF.

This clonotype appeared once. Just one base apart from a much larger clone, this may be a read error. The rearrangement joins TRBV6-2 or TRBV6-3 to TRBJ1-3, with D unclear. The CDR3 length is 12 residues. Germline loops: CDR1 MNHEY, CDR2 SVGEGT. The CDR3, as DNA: TGTGCCAGCCAGAGTTCTGGAAACACCATGTATTTT. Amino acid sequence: CASQSSGNTMYF.

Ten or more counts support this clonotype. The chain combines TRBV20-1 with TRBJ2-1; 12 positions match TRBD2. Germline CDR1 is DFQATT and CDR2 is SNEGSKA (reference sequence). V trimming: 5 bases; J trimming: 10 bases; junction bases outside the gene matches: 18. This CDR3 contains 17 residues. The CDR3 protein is CSARPRGLAGFSGEQFF. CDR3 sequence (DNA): TGCAGTGCTCGTCCAAGGGGACTAGCGGGTTTTAGCGGGGAGCAGTTCTTC.

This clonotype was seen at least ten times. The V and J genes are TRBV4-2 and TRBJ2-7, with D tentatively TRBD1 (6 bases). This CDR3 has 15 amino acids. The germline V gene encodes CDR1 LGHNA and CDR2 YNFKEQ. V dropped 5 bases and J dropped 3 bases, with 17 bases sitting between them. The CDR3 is CASSTMGHRVYEQYF. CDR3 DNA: TGTGCCAGCAGCACTATGGGACACCGCGTCTACGAGCAGTACTTC.

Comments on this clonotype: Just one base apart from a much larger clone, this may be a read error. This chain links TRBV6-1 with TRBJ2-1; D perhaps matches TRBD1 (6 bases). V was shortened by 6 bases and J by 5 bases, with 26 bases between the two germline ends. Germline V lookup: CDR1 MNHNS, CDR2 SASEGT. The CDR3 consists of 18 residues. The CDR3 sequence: CASSLGVNPGPGDNEQFF. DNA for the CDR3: TGTGCCAGCAGCCTTGGGGTGAATCCCGGGCCAGGGGACAATGAGCAGTTCTTC.

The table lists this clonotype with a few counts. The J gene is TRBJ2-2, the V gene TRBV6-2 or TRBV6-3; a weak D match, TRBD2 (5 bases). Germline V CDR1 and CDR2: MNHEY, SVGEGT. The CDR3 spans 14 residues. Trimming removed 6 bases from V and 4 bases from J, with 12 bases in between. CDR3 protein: CASRPGGGTGELFF. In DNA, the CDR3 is TGTGCCAGCAGGCCCGGCGGAGGCACCGGGGAGCTGTTTTTT.

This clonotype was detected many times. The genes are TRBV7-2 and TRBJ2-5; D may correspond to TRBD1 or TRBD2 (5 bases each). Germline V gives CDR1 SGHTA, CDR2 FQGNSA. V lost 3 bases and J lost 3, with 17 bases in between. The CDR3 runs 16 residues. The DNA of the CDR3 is TGTGCCAGCAGCTTCCGGAGTTGGGGGAAGGAAGAGACCCAGTACTTC. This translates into CASSFRSWGKEETQYF.

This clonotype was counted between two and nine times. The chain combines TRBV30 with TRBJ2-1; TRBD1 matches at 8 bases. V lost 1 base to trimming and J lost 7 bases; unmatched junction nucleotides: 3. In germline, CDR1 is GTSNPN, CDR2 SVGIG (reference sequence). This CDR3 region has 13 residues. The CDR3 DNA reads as TGTGCCTGGAGTGGACAGGGGTGGAATGAGCAGTTCTTC. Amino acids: CAWSGQGWNEQFF. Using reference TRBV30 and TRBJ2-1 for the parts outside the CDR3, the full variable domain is SQTIHQWPATLVQPVGSPLSLECTVEGTSNPNLYWYRQAAGRGLQLLFYSVGIGQISSEVPQNLSASRPQDRQFILSSKKLLLSDSGFYLCAWSGQGWNEQFFGPGTRLTVL.

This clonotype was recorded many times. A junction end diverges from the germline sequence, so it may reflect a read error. The CDR3 region has the DNA TGTGCTAGCAGCTTTCTAACAGCCGATACGCAGTATTTT. Amino acid sequence: CASSFLTADTQYF. The V gene is TRBV7-7, the J gene TRBJ2-3; D remains unclear. CDR1 and CDR2 from the germline V gene are SSHAT and FNYEAQ (reference sequence). CDR3 length: 13 amino acids.

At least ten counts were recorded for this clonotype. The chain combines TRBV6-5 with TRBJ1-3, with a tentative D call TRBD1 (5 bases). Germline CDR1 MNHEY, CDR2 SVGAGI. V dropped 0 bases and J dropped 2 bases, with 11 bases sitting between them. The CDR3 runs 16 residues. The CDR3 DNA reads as TGTGCCAGCAGTTACTCGGGGGATTGGGCTGGAAACACCATATATTTT. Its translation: CASSYSGDWAGNTIYF.

CDR3 in DNA: TGTGCCAGCGGTGAGATGAGCTCCTATAATTCACCCCTCCACTTT. Translating gives CASGEMSSYNSPLHF. This chain uses TRBV28 with TRBJ1-6; no clear D gene. V shed 8 bases and J shed 0 bases, with 11 bases lying between them. There are 15 residues in the CDR3. Germline loops: CDR1 MDHEN, CDR2 SYDVKM.

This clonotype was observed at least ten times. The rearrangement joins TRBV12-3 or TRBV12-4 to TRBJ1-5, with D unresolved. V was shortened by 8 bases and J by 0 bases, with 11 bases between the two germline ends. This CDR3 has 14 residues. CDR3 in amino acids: CASANSYSNQPQHF. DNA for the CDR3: TGTGCCAGCGCTAACAGCTATAGCAATCAGCCCCAGCATTTT.

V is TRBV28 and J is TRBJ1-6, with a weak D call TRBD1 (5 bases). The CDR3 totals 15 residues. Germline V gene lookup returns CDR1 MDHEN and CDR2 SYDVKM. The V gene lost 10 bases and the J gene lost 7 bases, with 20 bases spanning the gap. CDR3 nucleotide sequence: TGTGCCACGGGACTAGCCGGGGCGCGGAATTCACCCCTCCACTTT. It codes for CATGLAGARNSPLHF.

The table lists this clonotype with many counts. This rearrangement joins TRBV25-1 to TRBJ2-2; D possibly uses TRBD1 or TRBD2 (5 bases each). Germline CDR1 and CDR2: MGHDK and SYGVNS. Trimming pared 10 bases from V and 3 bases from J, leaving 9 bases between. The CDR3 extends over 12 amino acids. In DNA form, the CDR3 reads TGTGCCACCCGGGACGACACCGGGGAGCTGTTTTTT. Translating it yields CATRDDTGELFF.

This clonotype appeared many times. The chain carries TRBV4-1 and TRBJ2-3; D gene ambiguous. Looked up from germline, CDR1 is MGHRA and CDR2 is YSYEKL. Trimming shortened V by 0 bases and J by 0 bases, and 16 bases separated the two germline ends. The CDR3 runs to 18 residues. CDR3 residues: CASSQEDGLVASTDTQYF. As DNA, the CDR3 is TGCGCCAGCAGCCAAGAGGATGGTCTAGTAGCTAGCACAGATACGCAGTATTTT.

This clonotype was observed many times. Here the CDR3 reads CASSTEVYEQYF. CDR3 nucleotide sequence: TGTGCCAGCAGTACGGAGGTCTACGAGCAGTACTTC. V usage is TRBV12-3 or TRBV12-4 and J usage is TRBJ2-7; possible D gene TRBD2, 5 bases. This CDR3 spans 12 amino acids. The V and J ends lost 5 bases and 3 bases respectively, with 8 bases between them.

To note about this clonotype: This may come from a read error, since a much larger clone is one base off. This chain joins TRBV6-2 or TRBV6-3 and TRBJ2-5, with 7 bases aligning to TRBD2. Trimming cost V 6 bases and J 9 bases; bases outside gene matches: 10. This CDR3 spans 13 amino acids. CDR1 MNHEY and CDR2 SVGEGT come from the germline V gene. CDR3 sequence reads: CASRTDTAGAQYF. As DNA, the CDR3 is TGTGCCAGCAGGACTGACACGGCGGGGGCCCAGTACTTC.

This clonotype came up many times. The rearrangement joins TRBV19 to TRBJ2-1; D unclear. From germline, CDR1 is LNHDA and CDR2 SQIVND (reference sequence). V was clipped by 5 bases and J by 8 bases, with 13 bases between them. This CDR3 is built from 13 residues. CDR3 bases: TGTGCCAGTAGTCCCCTTGACCGGGATGAGCAGTTCTTC. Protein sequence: CASSPLDRDEQFF.

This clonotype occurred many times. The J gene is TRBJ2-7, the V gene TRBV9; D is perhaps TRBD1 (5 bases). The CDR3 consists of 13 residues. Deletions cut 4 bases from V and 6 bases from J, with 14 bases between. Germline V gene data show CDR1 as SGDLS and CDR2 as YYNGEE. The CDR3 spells CASSTAAGREQYF. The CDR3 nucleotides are TGTGCCAGCAGCACGGCGGCAGGGCGCGAGCAGTACTTC.

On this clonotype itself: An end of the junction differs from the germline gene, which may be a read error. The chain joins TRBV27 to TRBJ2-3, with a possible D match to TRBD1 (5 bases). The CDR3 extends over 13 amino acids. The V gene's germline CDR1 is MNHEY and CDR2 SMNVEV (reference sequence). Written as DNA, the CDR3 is TGTGCCAGCAGTCCCTCGACCAGGTCTCAGGGAACTTTT. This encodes CASSPSTRSQGTF.

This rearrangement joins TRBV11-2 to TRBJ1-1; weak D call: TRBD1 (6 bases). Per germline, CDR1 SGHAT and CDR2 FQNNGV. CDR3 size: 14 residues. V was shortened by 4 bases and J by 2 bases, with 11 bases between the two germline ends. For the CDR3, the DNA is TGTGCCAGCAGCTCTGGACAGTCTAACACTGAAGCTTTCTTT. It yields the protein CASSSGQSNTEAFF. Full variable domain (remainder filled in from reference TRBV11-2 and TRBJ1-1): EAGVAQSPRYKIIEKRQSVAFWCNPISGHATLYWYQQILGQGPKLLIQFQNNGVVDDSQLPKDRFSAERLKGVDSTLKIQPAKLEDSAVYLCASSSGQSNTEAFFGQGTRLTVV.

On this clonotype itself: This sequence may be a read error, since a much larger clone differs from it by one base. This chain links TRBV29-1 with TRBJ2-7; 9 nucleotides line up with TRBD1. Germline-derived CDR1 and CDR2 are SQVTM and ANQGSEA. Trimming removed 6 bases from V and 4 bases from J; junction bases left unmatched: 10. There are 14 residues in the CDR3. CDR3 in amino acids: CSVRAQDRGYEQYF. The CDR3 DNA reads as TGCAGCGTGAGGGCCCAGGACAGGGGATACGAGCAGTACTTC.

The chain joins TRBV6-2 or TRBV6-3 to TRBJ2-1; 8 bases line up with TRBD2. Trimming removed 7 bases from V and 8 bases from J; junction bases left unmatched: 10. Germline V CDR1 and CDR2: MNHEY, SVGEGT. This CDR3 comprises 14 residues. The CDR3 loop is CASIKGGRSDEQFF. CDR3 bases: TGTGCCAGCATCAAAGGCGGGAGGAGCGATGAGCAGTTCTTC.

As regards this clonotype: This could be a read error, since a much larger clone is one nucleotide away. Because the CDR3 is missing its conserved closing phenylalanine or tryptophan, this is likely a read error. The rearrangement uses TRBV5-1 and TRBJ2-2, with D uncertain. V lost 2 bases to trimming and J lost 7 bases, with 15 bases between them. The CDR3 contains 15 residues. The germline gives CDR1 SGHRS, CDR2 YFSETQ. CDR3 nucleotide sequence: TGCGCCAGCAGCTTAACGGCCCTTCCGGGCGGGGAGCTGTTTCTT. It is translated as CASSLTALPGGELFL.

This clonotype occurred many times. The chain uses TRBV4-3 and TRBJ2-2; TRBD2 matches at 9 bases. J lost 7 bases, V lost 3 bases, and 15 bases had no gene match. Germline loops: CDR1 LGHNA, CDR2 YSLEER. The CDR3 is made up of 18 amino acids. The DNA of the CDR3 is TGCGCCAGCAGCCATCACCGGGCGAGCGGGAGGCAGGGCGGGGAGCTGTTTTTT. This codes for CASSHHRASGRQGGELFF.